Below, one T cell receptor beta chain is given with its context. One junction end disagrees with the germline gene, perhaps due to a read error. The data are from a study of blood T cell repertoires in COVID-19. The CDR3 consists of 13 residues. The germline gives CDR1 SSHAT, CDR2 FNYEAQ (reference sequence). Libraries were prepared by immunoSEQ multiplex PCR; TCRdb keeps only in-frame clonotypes and omits some of them. The sample lists 80,000 to 100,000 clones; 70% to 90% were seen once. The clonotype comes from an older woman in a cohort sampled during active or convalescent COVID-19. This chain connects TRBV7-7 to TRBJ2-1; TRBD1 matches 7 bases. What was sequenced was peripheral blood. The CDR3 here is CASSLDRGQEQFF. In nucleotides, the CDR3 is TGTGCTAGCAGCTTGGATAGGGGACAGGAGCAGTTCTTC.